Listed below are T cell receptor beta chains from one sample, sequenced in a study of blood T cell repertoires in COVID-19. Using immunoSEQ multiplex PCR, the repertoire was profiled, and TCRdb retains in-frame clones only, with some absent. The sample contains approximately 100,000 clones, 70% to 80% of which appear only once. The source material was peripheral blood. Every receptor here comes from a man between 65 and 85 years old with active or convalescent COVID-19. The CDR3 runs from the conserved cysteine through the conserved F or W. D genes are given only for firm matches. Rows give clone size only sometimes, using once, few, many, or a class for an expanded clone.

CDR3nt | CDR3aa | len | j_gene | d_gene | v_gene | abundance
TGTGCCAGCAGCCGGACAGGGACCGTCTACAATGAGCAGTTCTTC | CASSRTGTVYNEQFF | 15 | TRBJ2-1 | TRBD1 | TRBV28 | once
TGTGCCCTCAGGACAGGGAAAGGGACCGGGGAGCTGTTTTTT | CALRTGKGTGELFF | 14 | TRBJ2-2 | TRBD1 | TRBV19 | .
TGTGCCAGCAGCTTTGGGGACAGGGAAGCTGAAGCTTTCTTT | CASSFGDREAEAFF | 14 | TRBJ1-1 | TRBD1 | TRBV5-6 | .
TGTGCCAGCAGCCAAGGAGGGGGCGGTATAGCTGAAGCTTTCTTT | CASSQGGGGIAEAFF | 15 | TRBJ1-1 | TRBD1 | TRBV14 | .
TGCGCCAGCAGCCGAGGACAGTTCAGCTCCTACGAGCAGTACTTC | CASSRGQFSSYEQYF | 15 | TRBJ2-7 | . | TRBV4-1 | .
TGCGCCAGCAGGGCCGGCAGGGAGGGCGCTGAAGCTTTCTTT | CASRAGREGAEAFF | 14 | TRBJ1-1 | . | TRBV5-1 | .
TGTGCCAGCAGCCAAGAGCAGGGTTCGAGGCAAGCTTTCTTT | CASSQEQGSRQAFF | 14 | TRBJ1-1 | . | TRBV4-2 | once
TGTGCCAGCAACAGACCCGGGATCACTAACTATGGCTACACCTTC | CASNRPGITNYGYTF | 15 | TRBJ1-2 | . | TRBV7-9 | .
TGTGCCAGCAGCTTTAACAGGGCCCAAGAGACCCAGTACTTC | CASSFNRAQETQYF | 14 | TRBJ2-5 | . | TRBV5-6 | .
TGTGCCAGCTCACCACCAGAGAGGGCAGATACGCAGTATTTT | CASSPPERADTQYF | 14 | TRBJ2-3 | . | TRBV18 | once
TGCGCCAGCAGTCGACACACAGGGGGCTCGGCCTATGGCTACACCTTC | CASSRHTGGSAYGYTF | 16 | TRBJ1-2 | TRBD1 | TRBV5-1 | many
TGTGCCAGCAACCTAGCGGGAGGACTGGGCAATGAGCAGTTCTTC | CASNLAGGLGNEQFF | 15 | TRBJ2-1 | TRBD2 | TRBV27 | .
TGCAGTGCTAGTCCCCAACAGGGGTCCTATGGCTACACCTTC | CSASPQQGSYGYTF | 14 | TRBJ1-2 | TRBD1 | TRBV20-1 | many
TGTGCCAGCAGTTTTGTCGACAGGTTGGAAGCTTTCTTT | CASSFVDRLEAFF | 13 | TRBJ1-1 | . | TRBV12-3/TRBV12-4 | .
TGCGCCAGCAGCGTTGGACAGGGCAACTCCTATTCACCCCTCCACTTT | CASSVGQGNSYSPLHF | 16 | TRBJ1-6 | TRBD1 | TRBV5-1 | .
TGTGCCAGCGCAGTAGTGTCGAGGGAGACCCAGTACTTC | CASAVVSRETQYF | 13 | TRBJ2-5 | . | TRBV19 | many
TGTGCCAGCATTCAACAGCCCTCTGGGGCCAACGTCCTGACTTTC | CASIQQPSGANVLTF | 15 | TRBJ2-6 | . | TRBV7-2 | .
TGTGCCAGCAGCTTTGGGACAGGGGACGGCAATCAGCCCCAGCATTTT | CASSFGTGDGNQPQHF | 16 | TRBJ1-5 | TRBD1 | TRBV5-6 | few
TGTGCCAGCAGTCCGCCACAGGGGTTAGTTGCCATTCAGTACTTC | CASSPPQGLVAIQYF | 15 | TRBJ2-4 | TRBD1 | TRBV28 | .
TGCGCCAGCAGCTTGGTGGGGGCGGTCGGCGGCTACACCTTC | CASSLVGAVGGYTF | 14 | TRBJ1-2 | . | TRBV5-1 | .
TGTGCCAGCAGGGGACTGTCGAACACTGAAGCTTTCTTT | CASRGLSNTEAFF | 13 | TRBJ1-1 | . | TRBV6-5 | .
TGTGCCAGCAGCCCCGGGGGGGTAGGGGCCAACGTCCTGACTTTC | CASSPGGVGANVLTF | 15 | TRBJ2-6 | TRBD2 | TRBV5-8 | .
TGTGCCAGCAGCCCCCGACAGGGACCCAATGGCTACACCTTC | CASSPRQGPNGYTF | 14 | TRBJ1-2 | TRBD1 | TRBV9 | few
TGCGCCAGCAGCTTCAGGAGGGCTAGCGGGTACAATGAGCAGTTCTTC | CASSFRRASGYNEQFF | 16 | TRBJ2-1 | TRBD2 | TRBV5-1 | .
TGTGCCAGCAGCTTAACCGGGAGCTCCTACAATGAGCAGTTCTTC | CASSLTGSSYNEQFF | 15 | TRBJ2-1 | . | TRBV7-3 | .
TGTGCCAGCAGTTCTCCGTCGACAGGAGATTCACCCCTCCACTTT | CASSSPSTGDSPLHF | 15 | TRBJ1-6 | . | TRBV27 | .
TGTGCCAGCAGTGGGACTAGCGGGAGGGAGAATGAGCAGTTCTTC | CASSGTSGRENEQFF | 15 | TRBJ2-1 | TRBD2 | TRBV2 | .
TGTGCCAGCAGTTTGTCGCTAGCGGGAGTAAACGAGCAGTACTTC | CASSLSLAGVNEQYF | 15 | TRBJ2-7 | TRBD2 | TRBV28 | .
TGTGCCAGCAGCGTCGGACTAGCGGGAAGGGGGGATACGCAGTATTTT | CASSVGLAGRGDTQYF | 16 | TRBJ2-3 | TRBD2 | TRBV7-2 | .
TGCGCCAGCAGCTTCCGGGACACCGTTCAGCCCCAGCATTTT | CASSFRDTVQPQHF | 14 | TRBJ1-5 | . | TRBV4-1 | few
TGCGCCAGCGCCTCCGTTGGCTCCCGAACTGAAAAACTGTTTTTT | CASASVGSRTEKLFF | 15 | TRBJ1-4 | . | TRBV5-1 | .
TGCGCCAGCAGCTTGCCCCTCGCGCCGGACAGGGGGTTATACGAGCAGTACTTC | CASSLPLAPDRGLYEQYF | 18 | TRBJ2-7 | TRBD1 | TRBV5-1 | few
TGTGCCAGCAGCTTTAAAGAGACCCAGTACTTC | CASSFKETQYF | 11 | TRBJ2-5 | . | TRBV7-8 | .
TGTGCCAGCAGTTTATTGCAGGGGGCTTATGGCTACACCTTC | CASSLLQGAYGYTF | 14 | TRBJ1-2 | TRBD1 | TRBV28 | few
TGTGCCTGGAACCGAAGGGAGGACACTGAAGCTTTCTTT | CAWNRREDTEAFF | 13 | TRBJ1-1 | . | TRBV30 | .
TGTGCCAGCAGTTACGTGAGAAAGAATTTTATGGCCAAAAACATTCAGTACTTC | CASSYVRKNFMAKNIQYF | 18 | TRBJ2-4 | . | TRBV6-2/TRBV6-3 | .
TGCGCCAGCAGCTTAGACGGGGGGAACTATGGCTACACCTTC | CASSLDGGNYGYTF | 14 | TRBJ1-2 | . | TRBV5-1 | few
TGTGCCAGCAGCGTAGCGGGGTCGGGGGCCTACGAGCAGTACTTC | CASSVAGSGAYEQYF | 15 | TRBJ2-7 | . | TRBV9 | .
TGTGCCACCAGTGGGGGGGGGCAAATCTTCTCCTACAATGAGCAGTTCTTC | CATSGGGQIFSYNEQFF | 17 | TRBJ2-1 | . | TRBV24-1 | .
TGTGCCAGCAGCTTAGGAGGGGGCCCGAACACCGGGGAGCTGTTTTTT | CASSLGGGPNTGELFF | 16 | TRBJ2-2 | TRBD1 | TRBV7-2 | .
TGTGCCAGCAGCCTCCTACAGGGGTTTTCCTATAATTCACCCCTCCACTTT | CASSLLQGFSYNSPLHF | 17 | TRBJ1-6 | TRBD1 | TRBV11-2 | few
TGTGCCAGCAGCTGGGGACAGGACTATGGCTACACCTTC | CASSWGQDYGYTF | 13 | TRBJ1-2 | TRBD1 | TRBV5-6 | .
TGTGCCTGGACCTTGACAGGGAACACTGAAGCTTTCTTT | CAWTLTGNTEAFF | 13 | TRBJ1-1 | . | TRBV30 | .